A single sample is the source of the 14 T cell receptor beta chains below, sequenced in a study of control samples from healthy donors and cancer patients. Some clones are missing from TCRdb's copy, which holds only in-frame ones; the method was immunoSEQ multiplex PCR. In the table there are about 140,000 clones, roughly nine tenths of which are singletons. Sequenced input: blood. Receptor source: a young man in good health.

CDR3 coding DNA: TGCGCCAGCAGCTTGGGGCCGAGTGAGCAGTTCTTC. It yields the protein CASSLGPSEQFF. J is TRBJ2-1 and V is TRBV5-1; D uncertain. The CDR3 totals 12 residues. Trimming removed 0 bases at V and 9 bases at J, with 7 bases between. Germline-derived CDR1 and CDR2 are SGHRS and YFSETQ.

The J gene is TRBJ1-5, the V gene TRBV7-2; D remains ambiguous. The CDR3 contains 15 residues. Trimming removed 1 base at V and 1 base at J, with 8 bases between. Germline CDR1 and CDR2: SGHTA and FQGNSA. As DNA, the CDR3 is TGTGCCAGCAGCTTAGTTCCGGGGAGCAATCAGCCCCAGCATTTT. Its protein is CASSLVPGSNQPQHF. Full variable domain (rest looked up from reference TRBV7-2 and TRBJ1-5): GAGVSQSPSNKVTEKGKDVELRCDPISGHTALYWYRQSLGQGLEFLIYFQGNSAPDKSGLPSDRFSAERTGGSVSTLTIQRTQQEDSAVYLCASSLVPGSNQPQHFGDGTRLSIL.

This chain uses TRBV2 with TRBJ2-1; D gene unclear. In germline, CDR1 is SNHLY, CDR2 FYNNEI. The CDR3 sequence is 14 residues long. V was shortened by 1 base and J by 3 bases, with 7 bases between the two germline ends. The CDR3 sequence is CASSEESGYNEQFF. Here the CDR3 DNA reads TGTGCCAGCAGTGAAGAGTCTGGCTACAATGAGCAGTTCTTC.

This chain joins TRBV5-1 and TRBJ2-7; tentative D call: TRBD2 (5 bases). Germline CDR1 and CDR2: SGHRS and YFSETQ. The CDR3 totals 15 residues. V lost 4 bases and J lost 2, with 16 bases in between. This CDR3 reads CASSPTGVGPYEQYF. The CDR3 nucleotides are TGCGCCAGCAGCCCCACCGGGGTAGGCCCCTACGAGCAGTACTTC.

The chain recombines TRBV25-1 with TRBJ2-7; no clear D. Trimming shortened V by 3 bases and J by 1 base, and 10 bases separated the two germline ends. CDR1 is MGHDK, CDR2 SYGVNS, per germline. The length of the CDR3 is 14 residues. This CDR3 reads CASSDSSGSYEQYF. CDR3 coding DNA: TGTGCCAGCAGTGATTCTAGTGGTTCCTACGAGCAGTACTTC.

This clone is a singleton in its sample. The genes are TRBV28 and TRBJ2-1; 7 bases map to TRBD1. CDR1 and CDR2 (germline): MDHEN, SYDVKM. The CDR3 loop spans 17 amino acids. V trimming: 3 bases; J trimming: 0 bases; junction bases outside the gene matches: 8. The CDR3 loop reads CASSFLQTGSSYNEQFF. For the CDR3, the DNA is TGTGCCAGCAGTTTTCTCCAGACAGGGAGCTCCTACAATGAGCAGTTCTTC.

The V gene is TRBV18, the J gene TRBJ1-3, with TRBD1 matching over 11 bases. The CDR3 is 18 amino acids. V lost 2 bases and J lost 0; bases outside the gene matches: 6. In germline, CDR1 is KGHSH, CDR2 LQKENI. CDR3 in DNA: TGTGCCAGCTCACCAACGGGACAGGGGGGATACTCTGGAAACACCATATATTTT. Its protein product is CASSPTGQGGYSGNTIYF.

This rearrangement joins TRBV6-2 or TRBV6-3 to TRBJ2-3; D might be TRBD1 (5 bases). The V end was cut by 4 bases, the J end by 6 bases, with 20 bases between. Germline CDR1 and CDR2: MNHEY and SVGEGT. CDR3 length: 16 amino acids. The CDR3 DNA sequence: TGTGCCAGCAGTTCCGAACGCTTAGGGGCCCCCGATACGCAGTATTTT. Its protein product is CASSSERLGAPDTQYF.

The rearrangement uses TRBV11-2 and TRBJ1-2, with a possible D match to TRBD1 (5 bases). This CDR3 is built from 12 residues. CDR1 SGHAT and CDR2 FQNNGV come from the germline V gene. The V end was cut by 5 bases, the J end by 4 bases, with 8 bases between. The CDR3 region is CASSLDSYGYTF. The CDR3 DNA sequence: TGTGCCAGCAGCCTCGACAGCTATGGCTACACCTTC.

The V call is TRBV5-1, the J call TRBJ1-1; TRBD1 is a possible D gene (5 bases). Germline CDR1 is SGHRS and CDR2 is YFSETQ. This CDR3 is built from 15 residues. Trimming took 4 bases from V and 1 from J, leaving 14 bases between them. This CDR3 is CASSPGGGTNTEAFF. The CDR3 DNA reads as TGCGCCAGCAGCCCCGGGGGAGGGACGAACACTGAAGCTTTCTTT. Full variable domain (missing parts from reference TRBV5-1 and TRBJ1-1): KAGVTQTPRYLIKTRGQQVTLSCSPISGHRSVSWYQQTPGQGLQFLFEYFSETQRNKGNFPGRFSGRQFSNSRSEMNVSTLELGDSALYLCASSPGGGTNTEAFFGQGTRLTVV.

The chain employs TRBV9 and TRBJ1-3; D remains ambiguous. This CDR3 spans 15 amino acids. CDR1 SGDLS and CDR2 YYNGEE come from the germline V gene. V shed 6 bases and J shed 3 bases, with 16 bases lying between them. The CDR3 DNA follows: TGTGCCAGCAATCCAAGCGGGCTTCGTGGAAACACCATATATTTT. This encodes CASNPSGLRGNTIYF.

The rearrangement joins TRBV6-1 to TRBJ2-1, with a tentative D call TRBD1 (6 bases). Between the trimmed V and J ends, which lost 3 bases and 8 bases, there was a span of 8 bases. This CDR3 has 12 amino acids. CDR1 and CDR2 from the germline V gene are MNHNS and SASEGT. CDR3 nucleotides: TGTGCCAGCAGTGAGAAGGGGGATGAGCAGTTCTTC. Amino acids: CASSEKGDEQFF.

J is TRBJ1-2 and V is TRBV21-1. TRBV21-1 is a pseudogene. The length of the CDR3 is 15 residues. The CDR3 sequence: CASSNGSGEGYGYTF. CDR3 coding DNA: TGTGCCAGCAGCAATGGGTCAGGGGAGGGGTATGGCTACACCTTC.

The chain carries TRBV15 and TRBJ2-7, with D perhaps matching TRBD1 (6 bases). Trimming stripped 0 bases from V and 3 bases from J, with 12 bases between. The V gene's germline CDR1 is LNHNV and CDR2 YYDKDF (reference sequence). The CDR3 has 15 amino acids. CDR3 in amino acids: CATSRDRGQNYEQYF. The CDR3 nucleotides read TGTGCCACCAGCAGAGATCGCGGACAGAACTACGAGCAGTACTTC.